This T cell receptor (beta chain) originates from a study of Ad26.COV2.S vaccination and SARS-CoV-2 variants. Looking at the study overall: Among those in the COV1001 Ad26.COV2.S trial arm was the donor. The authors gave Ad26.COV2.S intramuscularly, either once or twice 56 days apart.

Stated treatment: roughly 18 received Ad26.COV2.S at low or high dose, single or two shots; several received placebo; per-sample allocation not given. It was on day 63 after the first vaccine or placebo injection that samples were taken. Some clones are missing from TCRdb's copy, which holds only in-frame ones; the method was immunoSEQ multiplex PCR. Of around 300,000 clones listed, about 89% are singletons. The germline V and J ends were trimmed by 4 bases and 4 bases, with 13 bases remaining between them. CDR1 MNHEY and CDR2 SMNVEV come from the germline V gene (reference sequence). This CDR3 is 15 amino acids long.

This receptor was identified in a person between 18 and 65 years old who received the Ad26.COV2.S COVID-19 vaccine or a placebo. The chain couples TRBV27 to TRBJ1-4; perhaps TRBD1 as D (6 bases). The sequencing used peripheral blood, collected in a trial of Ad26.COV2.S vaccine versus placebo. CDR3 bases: TGTGCCAGCAGTTCAATACAGGGAGGTAATGAAAAACTGTTTTTT. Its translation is CASSSIQGGNEKLFF. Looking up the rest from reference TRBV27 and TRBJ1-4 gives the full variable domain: EAQVTQNPRYLITVTGKKLTVTCSQNMNHEYMSWYRQDPGLGLRQIYYSMNVEVTDKGDVPEGYKVSRKEKRNFPLILESPSPNQTSLYFCASSSIQGGNEKLFFGSGTQLSVL.